The entry below describes one TCR beta chain. Its recognized antigen is unknown. No qualities accompany the bases; no much larger clone lies one base away. The CDR3 has 14 amino acids, counting the end cysteine and phenylalanine. CDR3 DNA only is kept here, 42 bases in frame from base 1. V was cut back by 2 bases and J by 11 bases, leaving a gap of 18 bases between them. In the germline V gene, CDR1 corresponds to MRHNA and CDR2 to SNTAGT. The Qiagen DNeasy kit was used to extract genomic DNA from unsorted PBMCs and from the negatively selected CD4+ and CD8+ fractions. TCR beta CDR3 regions were subjected to amplification by immunoSEQ multiplex PCR with primers that anneal to V and J segments. Amplification bias was minimized using a synthetic immune receptor repertoire, and residual bias was removed computationally after sequencing. Per the authors' processing: Repertoire diversity was quantified as the Shannon entropy index using custom Python scripts. Unsorted, CD4+ and CD8+ repertoires were analyzed separately, except for combined analyses in which CD4+ and CD8+ sequences were merged in silico. Clonal expansion was defined as at least a 2-fold frequency increase after treatment relative to C1D1, with a pseudocount of 0.5 for undetected baseline clones. Singleton clones were defined as clones with 0 or 1 copy at C1D1, and non-singleton clones were defined as clones with 2 or more copies. Clones expanded in unsorted samples were annotated as CD4+, CD8+ or unknown by matching protein sequences in sorted samples from the same patient. Wilcoxon tests on paired samples were used to test diversity changes from C1D1 to C4D1. Sourced from immuneACCESS, this table was stored by TCRdb with only in-frame sequences that have V and J called. A share of the clones is absent; for the studies checked, an unresolved V gene accounts for under half, and the remainder has no known explanation. The V and J calls and clone size are taken from that table; D and trimming were inferred from the DNA. Across this sample there are approximately 160,000 clones, with 78% seen only once. Together, the top ten hold approximately 9.6% of the sample.

These data come from a study of PD-1 blockade in classical Hodgkin lymphoma (dated by TCRdb to the early 2020s). With regard to the full study: Nivolumab dosing was 3 mg/kg intravenously every 2 weeks, continuing until either disease progression or unacceptable toxicity. The study used TCR beta sequencing and CyTOF to define a peripheral blood immune signature of response to PD-1 blockade in classical Hodgkin lymphoma.

The investigation overall reported the following: Patients starting nivolumab less than 1 year after ASCT had lower diversity and were excluded from later analyses to avoid confounding by immune reconstitution. By C4D1, a significant rise was seen in CD4+ TCR diversity but not in CD8+ TCR diversity (p=0.0027 vs p=0.16), and the rise was most apparent among complete responders (p=0.02). Trial patients with a complete response had baseline diversity similar to that of newly diagnosed patients, while partial responders and progressors had significantly lower diversity. The study covered only a single clinical trial cohort, and the causes of the repertoire differences, possibly disease activity or prior therapy, were still not defined. Baseline TCR diversity was reported to be lower in newly diagnosed patients than in healthy donors, and even lower in relapsed/refractory patients.

The sample's time point label, in plain terms: cycle 2 day 1 (C2D1) of nivolumab. Every trial patient had relapsed after autologous stem cell transplantation, and cohorts A, B and C differed in prior brentuximab vedotin exposure. The trial cohort comprised more than 55 patients with relapsed/refractory classical Hodgkin lymphoma whose best overall responses were complete response, partial response or progressive disease. Single-agent nivolumab was administered to trial patients in the multi-cohort phase II CheckMate 205 trial. An independent review committee assessed best overall response by applying the 2007 International Working Group response criteria. Trial PBMCs were collected just before the start of nivolumab (C1D1) and during therapy at cycle 2 day 1 and cycle 4 day 1. After peripheral blood was drawn into 8 mL Vacutainer Cell Preparation Tubes, PBMCs were isolated by centrifugation and then cryopreserved.

The sequence is built from TRBV6-4 and TRBJ1-1; the D gene is perhaps TRBD1, from 6 matching bases. The clonotype was recovered from a human donor with classical Hodgkin lymphoma. The material was peripheral blood mononuclear cells (PBMCs), obtained before the second cycle of nivolumab. The DNA reads TGTGCCAGCAGTGACGGGGCAGGGGCGGGAGTGGCTTTCTTT. Its protein is CASSDGAGAGVAFF.